This TCR beta chain emerged from a study of T cells in Graves' hyperthyroidism and ophthalmopathy. The study's findings and limits: Blood held most thyroid clonotypes expanded above 0.001 frequency. The model anticipated ophthalmopathy a median around six months pre-onset.

The TCR beta CDR3 regions underwent amplification using RNA transcripts as the source. During a first-round RT-PCR of the TCR CDR3, the HTBI primer set was used. TCRdb ran MiXCR on the multiplex PCR reads and lists one entry per CDR3 protein. The table shows 250,000 to 300,000 distinct CDR3 sequences, with about 14% occurring only once. This clonotype was picked up many times. Its target is not known. This TCR derives from a woman aged 25 to 45 with Graves' hyperthyroidism that later progressed to Graves' ophthalmopathy. The sequencing sample was made of blood.

The CDR3 sequence is CAISESGYYGYTF. CDR3 DNA: TGTGCCATCAGTGAGTCGGGTTACTATGGCTACACCTTC. This chain links TRBV10-3 with TRBJ1-2; D is undetermined. CDR1 ENHRY and CDR2 SYGVKD come from the germline V gene. Trimming removed 0 bases at V and 3 bases at J, with 5 bases between. CDR3 length equals 13 residues.